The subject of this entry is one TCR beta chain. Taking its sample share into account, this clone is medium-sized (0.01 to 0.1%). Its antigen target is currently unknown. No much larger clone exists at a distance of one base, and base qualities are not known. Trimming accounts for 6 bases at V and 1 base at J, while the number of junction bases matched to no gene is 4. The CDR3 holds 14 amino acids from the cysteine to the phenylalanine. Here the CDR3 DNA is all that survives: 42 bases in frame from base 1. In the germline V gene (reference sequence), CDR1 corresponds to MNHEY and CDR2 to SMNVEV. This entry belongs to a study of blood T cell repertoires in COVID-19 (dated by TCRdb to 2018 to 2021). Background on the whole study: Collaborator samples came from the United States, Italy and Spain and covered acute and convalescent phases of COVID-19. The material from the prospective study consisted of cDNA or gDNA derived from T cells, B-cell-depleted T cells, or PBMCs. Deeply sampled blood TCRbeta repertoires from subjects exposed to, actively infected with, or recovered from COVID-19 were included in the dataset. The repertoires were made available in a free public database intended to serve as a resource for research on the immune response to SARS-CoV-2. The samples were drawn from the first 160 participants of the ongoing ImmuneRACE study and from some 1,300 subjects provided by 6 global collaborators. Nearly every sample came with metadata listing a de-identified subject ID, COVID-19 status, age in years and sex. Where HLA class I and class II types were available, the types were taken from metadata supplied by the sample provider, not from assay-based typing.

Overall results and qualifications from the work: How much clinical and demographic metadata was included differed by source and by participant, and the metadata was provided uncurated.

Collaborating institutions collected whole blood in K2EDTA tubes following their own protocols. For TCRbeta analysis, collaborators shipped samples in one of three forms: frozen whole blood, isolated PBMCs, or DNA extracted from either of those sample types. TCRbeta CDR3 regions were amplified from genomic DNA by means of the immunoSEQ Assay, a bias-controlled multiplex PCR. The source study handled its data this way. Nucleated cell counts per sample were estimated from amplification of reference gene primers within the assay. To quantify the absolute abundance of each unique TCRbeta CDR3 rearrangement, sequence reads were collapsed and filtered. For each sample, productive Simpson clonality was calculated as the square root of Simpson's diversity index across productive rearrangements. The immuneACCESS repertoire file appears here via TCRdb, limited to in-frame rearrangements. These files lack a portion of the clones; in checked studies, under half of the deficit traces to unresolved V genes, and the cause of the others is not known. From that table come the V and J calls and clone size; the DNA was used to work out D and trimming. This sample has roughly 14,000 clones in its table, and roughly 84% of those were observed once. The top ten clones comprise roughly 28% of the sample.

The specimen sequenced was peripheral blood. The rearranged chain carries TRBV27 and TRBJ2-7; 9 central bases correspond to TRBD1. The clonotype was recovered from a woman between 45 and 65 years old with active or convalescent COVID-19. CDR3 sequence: CASSGQGLSYEQYF. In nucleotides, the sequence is TGTGCCAGCAGCGGACAGGGGTTGTCCTACGAGCAGTACTTC.